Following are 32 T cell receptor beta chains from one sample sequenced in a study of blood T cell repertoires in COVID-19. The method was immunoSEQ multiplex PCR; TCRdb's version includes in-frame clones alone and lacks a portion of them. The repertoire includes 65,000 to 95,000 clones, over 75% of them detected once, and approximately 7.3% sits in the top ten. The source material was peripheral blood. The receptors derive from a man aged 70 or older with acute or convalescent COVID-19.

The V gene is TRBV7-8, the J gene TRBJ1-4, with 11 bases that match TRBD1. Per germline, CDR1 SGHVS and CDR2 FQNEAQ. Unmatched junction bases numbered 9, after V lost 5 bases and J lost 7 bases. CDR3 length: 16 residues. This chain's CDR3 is CASSPRGQGAFEKLFF. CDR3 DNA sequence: TGTGCCAGCAGCCCCCGCGGACAGGGGGCTTTTGAAAAACTGTTTTTT.

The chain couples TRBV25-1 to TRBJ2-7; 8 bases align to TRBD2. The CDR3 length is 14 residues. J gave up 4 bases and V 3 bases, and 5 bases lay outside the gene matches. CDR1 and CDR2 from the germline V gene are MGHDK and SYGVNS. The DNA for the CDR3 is TGTGCCAGCAGTGATAGCGGGAAGGCTTACGAGCAGTACTTC. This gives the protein CASSDSGKAYEQYF.

The CDR3 region is CSVRFGYTEAFF. The CDR3 nucleotides are TGCAGCGTTCGGTTCGGGTACACTGAAGCTTTCTTT. J is TRBJ1-1 and V is TRBV29-1, with D unresolved. This CDR3 is 12 amino acids long. Germline values: CDR1 SQVTM, CDR2 ANQGSEA. Trimming took off 5 bases at V and 3 bases at J, with 10 bases between the two ends.

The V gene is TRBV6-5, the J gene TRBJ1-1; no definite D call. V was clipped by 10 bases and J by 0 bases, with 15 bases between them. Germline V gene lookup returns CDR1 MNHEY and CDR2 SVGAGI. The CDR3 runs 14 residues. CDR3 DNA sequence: TGTGCCACCCGTCGGAGGGAAATGAACACTGAAGCTTTCTTT. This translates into CATRRREMNTEAFF.

The CDR3 protein is CASSARTGDQVEKLFF. The CDR3 DNA follows: TGTGCCAGCAGCGCCAGGACAGGGGATCAGGTAGAAAAACTGTTTTTT. The chain couples TRBV9 to TRBJ1-4; 9 bases align to TRBD1. V was clipped by 3 bases and J by 8 bases; unmatched bases: 11. Germline values: CDR1 SGDLS, CDR2 YYNGEE. CDR3 length: 16 residues.

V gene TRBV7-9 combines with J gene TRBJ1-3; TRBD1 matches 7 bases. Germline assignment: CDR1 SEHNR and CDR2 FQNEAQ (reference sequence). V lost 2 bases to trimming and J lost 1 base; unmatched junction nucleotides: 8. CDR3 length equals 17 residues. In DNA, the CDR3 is TGTGCCAGCAGCTTAAGAACGGACAGGCCATCTGGAAACACCATATATTTT. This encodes CASSLRTDRPSGNTIYF.

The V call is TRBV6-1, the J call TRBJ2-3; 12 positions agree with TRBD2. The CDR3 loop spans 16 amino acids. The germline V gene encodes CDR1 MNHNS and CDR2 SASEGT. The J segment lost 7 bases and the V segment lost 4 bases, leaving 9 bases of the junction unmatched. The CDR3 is CASSVTSGGPYHTQYF. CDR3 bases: TGTGCCAGCAGTGTTACTAGCGGGGGGCCTTACCATACGCAGTATTTT.

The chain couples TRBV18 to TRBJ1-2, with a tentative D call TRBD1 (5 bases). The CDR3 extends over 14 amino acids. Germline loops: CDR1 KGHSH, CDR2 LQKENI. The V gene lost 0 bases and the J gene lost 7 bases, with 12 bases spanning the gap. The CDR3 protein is CASSPPGRVFGYTF. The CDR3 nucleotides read TGTGCCAGCTCACCACCGGGCAGGGTCTTTGGCTACACCTTC.

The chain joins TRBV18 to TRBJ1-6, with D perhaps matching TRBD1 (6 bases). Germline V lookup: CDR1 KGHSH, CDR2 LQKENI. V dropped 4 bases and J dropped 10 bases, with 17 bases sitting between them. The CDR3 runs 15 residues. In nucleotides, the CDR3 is TGTGCCAGCTCACTCGGACAGCCGCCCCAGTCACCCCTCCACTTT. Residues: CASSLGQPPQSPLHF. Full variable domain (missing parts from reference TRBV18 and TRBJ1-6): NAGVMQNPRHLVRRRGQEARLRCSPMKGHSHVYWYRQLPEEGLKFMVYLQKENIIDESGMPKERFSAEFPKEGPSILRIQQVVRGDSAAYFCASSLGQPPQSPLHFGNGTRLTVT.

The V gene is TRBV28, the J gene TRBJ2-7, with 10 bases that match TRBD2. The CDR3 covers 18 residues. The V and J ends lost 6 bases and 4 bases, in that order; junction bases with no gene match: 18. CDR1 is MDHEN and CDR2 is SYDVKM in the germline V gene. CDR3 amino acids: CASRLPLREREGLYEQYF. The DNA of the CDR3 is TGTGCCAGCAGACTCCCGCTTAGGGAGCGGGAGGGCCTTTACGAGCAGTACTTC.

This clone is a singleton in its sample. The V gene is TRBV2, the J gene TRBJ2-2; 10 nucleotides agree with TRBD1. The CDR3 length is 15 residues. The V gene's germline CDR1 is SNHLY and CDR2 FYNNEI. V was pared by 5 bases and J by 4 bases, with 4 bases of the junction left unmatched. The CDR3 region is CASSQTGGFTGELFF. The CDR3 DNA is TGTGCCAGCAGTCAGACAGGGGGCTTCACCGGGGAGCTGTTTTTT.

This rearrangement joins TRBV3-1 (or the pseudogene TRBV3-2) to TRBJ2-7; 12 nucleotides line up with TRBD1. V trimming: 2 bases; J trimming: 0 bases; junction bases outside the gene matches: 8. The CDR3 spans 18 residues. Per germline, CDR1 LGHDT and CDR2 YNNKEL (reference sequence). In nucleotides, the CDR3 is TGTGCCAGCAGCCAAAGAGGGACAGGGGGCTCCTCCTCCTACGAGCAGTACTTC. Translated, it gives CASSQRGTGGSSSYEQYF.

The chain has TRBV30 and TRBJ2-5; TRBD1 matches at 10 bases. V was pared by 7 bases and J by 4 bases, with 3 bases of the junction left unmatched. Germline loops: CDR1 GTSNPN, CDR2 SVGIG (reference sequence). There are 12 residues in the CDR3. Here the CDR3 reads CAYDRGRETQYF. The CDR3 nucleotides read TGTGCCTATGACAGGGGGCGAGAGACCCAGTACTTC.

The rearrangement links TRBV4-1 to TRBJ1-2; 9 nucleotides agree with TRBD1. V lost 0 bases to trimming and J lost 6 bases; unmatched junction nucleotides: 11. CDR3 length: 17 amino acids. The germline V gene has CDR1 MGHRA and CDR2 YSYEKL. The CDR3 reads CASSQERRRQGDNGYTF. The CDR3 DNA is TGCGCCAGCAGCCAAGAACGGAGAAGACAGGGGGATAATGGCTACACCTTC.

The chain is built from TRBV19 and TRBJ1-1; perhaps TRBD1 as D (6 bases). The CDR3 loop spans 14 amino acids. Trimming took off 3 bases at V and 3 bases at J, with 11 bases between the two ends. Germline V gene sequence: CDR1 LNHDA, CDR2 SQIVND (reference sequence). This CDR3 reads CASSIGTSYTEAFF. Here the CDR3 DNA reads TGTGCCAGTAGTATCGGGACATCTTACACTGAAGCTTTCTTT.

In DNA, the CDR3 is TGTGCCAGCAGCCCTCCAGGACAGTTCCTTCACTCCTATAATTCACCCCTCCACTTT. Translated: CASSPPGQFLHSYNSPLHF. This chain connects TRBV7-9 to TRBJ1-6; tentative D call: TRBD1 (6 bases). The germline V gene has CDR1 SEHNR and CDR2 FQNEAQ (reference sequence). The CDR3 is 19 residues long. With 5 bases removed from V and 0 bases from J, the gap between germline ends came to 20 bases.

CDR3 nucleotide sequence: TGTGCCAGCAGCCAAGAATCGATTGGACAGGGGGGTTACCCATCCTACAATGAGCAGTTCTTC. Translation: CASSQESIGQGGYPSYNEQFF. The chain recombines TRBV3-1 (or the pseudogene TRBV3-2) with TRBJ2-1; 10 bases are shared with TRBD1. With 0 bases clipped from V and 1 base from J, the junction kept 15 bases outside the gene matches. This CDR3 contains 21 residues. Germline V CDR1 and CDR2: LGHDT, YNNKEL (reference sequence).

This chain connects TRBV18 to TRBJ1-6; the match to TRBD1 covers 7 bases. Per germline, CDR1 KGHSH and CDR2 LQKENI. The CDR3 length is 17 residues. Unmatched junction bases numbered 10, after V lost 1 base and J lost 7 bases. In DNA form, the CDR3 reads TGTGCCAGCTCACCACTTGTAGCCGGGACAGACAATTCACCCCTCCACTTT. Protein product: CASSPLVAGTDNSPLHF. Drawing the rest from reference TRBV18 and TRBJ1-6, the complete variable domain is NAGVMQNPRHLVRRRGQEARLRCSPMKGHSHVYWYRQLPEEGLKFMVYLQKENIIDESGMPKERFSAEFPKEGPSILRIQQVVRGDSAAYFCASSPLVAGTDNSPLHFGNGTRLTVT.

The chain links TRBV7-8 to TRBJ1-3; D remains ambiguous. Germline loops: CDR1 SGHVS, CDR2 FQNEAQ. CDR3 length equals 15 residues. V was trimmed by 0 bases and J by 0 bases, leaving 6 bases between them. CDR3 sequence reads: CASSLAPGSGNTIYF. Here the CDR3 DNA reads TGTGCCAGCAGCTTAGCTCCAGGCTCTGGAAACACCATATATTTT.

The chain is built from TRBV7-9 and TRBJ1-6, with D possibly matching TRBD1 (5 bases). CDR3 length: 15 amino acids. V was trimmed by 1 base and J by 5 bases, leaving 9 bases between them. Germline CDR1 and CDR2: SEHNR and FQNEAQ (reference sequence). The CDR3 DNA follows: TGTGCCAGCAGCTTAGGACAGACCGATAATTCACCCCTCCACTTT. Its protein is CASSLGQTDNSPLHF.

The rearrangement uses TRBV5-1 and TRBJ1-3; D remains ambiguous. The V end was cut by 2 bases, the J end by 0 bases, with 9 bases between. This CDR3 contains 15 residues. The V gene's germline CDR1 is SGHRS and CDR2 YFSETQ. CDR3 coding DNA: TGCGCCAGCAGCTTCTCGAGCAACTCTGGAAACACCATATATTTT. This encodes CASSFSSNSGNTIYF.

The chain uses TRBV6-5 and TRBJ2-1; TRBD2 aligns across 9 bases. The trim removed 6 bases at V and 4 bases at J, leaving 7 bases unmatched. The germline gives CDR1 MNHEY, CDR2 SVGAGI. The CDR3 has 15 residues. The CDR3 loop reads CASRTSGGPYNEQFF. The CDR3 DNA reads TGTGCCAGCAGGACAAGCGGGGGGCCTTACAATGAGCAGTTCTTC.

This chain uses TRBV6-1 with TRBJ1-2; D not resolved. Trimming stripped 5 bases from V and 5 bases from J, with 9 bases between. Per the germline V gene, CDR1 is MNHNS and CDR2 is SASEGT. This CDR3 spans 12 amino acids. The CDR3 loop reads CASSLGDYGYTF. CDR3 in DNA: TGTGCCAGCAGTTTAGGAGATTATGGCTACACCTTC.

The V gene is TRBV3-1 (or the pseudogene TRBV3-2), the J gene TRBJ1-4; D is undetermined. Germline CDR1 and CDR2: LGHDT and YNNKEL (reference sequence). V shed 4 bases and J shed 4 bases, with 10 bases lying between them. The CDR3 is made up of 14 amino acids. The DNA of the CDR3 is TGTGCCAGCAGCCCCCCCGGGAATAATGAAAAACTGTTTTTT. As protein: CASSPPGNNEKLFF.

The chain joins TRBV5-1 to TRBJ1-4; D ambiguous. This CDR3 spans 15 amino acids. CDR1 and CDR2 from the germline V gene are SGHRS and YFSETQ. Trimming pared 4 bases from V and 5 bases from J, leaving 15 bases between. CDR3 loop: CASSSKTGKNEKLFF. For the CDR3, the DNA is TGCGCCAGCAGCAGTAAGACGGGTAAGAATGAAAAACTGTTTTTT. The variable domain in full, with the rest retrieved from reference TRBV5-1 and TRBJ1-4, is KAGVTQTPRYLIKTRGQQVTLSCSPISGHRSVSWYQQTPGQGLQFLFEYFSETQRNKGNFPGRFSGRQFSNSRSEMNVSTLELGDSALYLCASSSKTGKNEKLFFGSGTQLSVL.

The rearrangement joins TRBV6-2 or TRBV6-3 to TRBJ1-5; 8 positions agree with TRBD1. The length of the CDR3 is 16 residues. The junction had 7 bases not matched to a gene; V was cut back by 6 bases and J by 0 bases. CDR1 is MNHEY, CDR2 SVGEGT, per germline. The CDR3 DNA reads TGTGCCAGCAGCACACCCGGGACAGGTAGCAATCAGCCCCAGCATTTT. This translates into CASSTPGTGSNQPQHF.

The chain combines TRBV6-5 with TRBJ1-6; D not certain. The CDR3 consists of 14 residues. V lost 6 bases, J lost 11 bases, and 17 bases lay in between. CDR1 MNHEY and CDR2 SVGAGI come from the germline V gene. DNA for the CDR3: TGTGCCAGCAGGGGCCACTCCCAAAAAGCACCCCTCCACTTT. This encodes CASRGHSQKAPLHF.

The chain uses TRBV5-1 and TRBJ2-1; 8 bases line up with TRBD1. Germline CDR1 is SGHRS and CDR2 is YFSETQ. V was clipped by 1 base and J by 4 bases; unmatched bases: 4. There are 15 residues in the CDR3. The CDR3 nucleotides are TGCGCCAGCAGCTTGCAGGGGGCTTGGTACAATGAGCAGTTCTTC. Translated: CASSLQGAWYNEQFF.

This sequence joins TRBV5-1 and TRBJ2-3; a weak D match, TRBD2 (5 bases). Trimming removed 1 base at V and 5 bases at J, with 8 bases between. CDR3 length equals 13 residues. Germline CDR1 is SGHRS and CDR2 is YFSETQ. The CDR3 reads CASSLSGRDTQYF. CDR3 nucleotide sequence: TGCGCCAGCAGCTTGTCGGGGAGAGATACGCAGTATTTT.

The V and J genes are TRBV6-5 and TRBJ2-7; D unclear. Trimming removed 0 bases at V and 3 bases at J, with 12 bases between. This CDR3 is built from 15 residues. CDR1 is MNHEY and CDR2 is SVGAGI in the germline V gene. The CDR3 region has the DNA TGTGCCAGCAGTTACTCGGCTGGCGGCAACTACGAGCAGTACTTC. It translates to CASSYSAGGNYEQYF.

CDR3 bases: TGTGCCAGCAGCCGCTATGAGGGGGCCTACGAGCAGTACTTC. Its translation: CASSRYEGAYEQYF. This chain connects TRBV7-6 to TRBJ2-7; D perhaps matches TRBD1 (6 bases). The CDR3 contains 14 residues. The V end lost 5 bases, the J end lost 2 bases, and 13 bases lay between the germline ends. CDR1 is SGHVS and CDR2 is FNYEAQ in the germline V gene.

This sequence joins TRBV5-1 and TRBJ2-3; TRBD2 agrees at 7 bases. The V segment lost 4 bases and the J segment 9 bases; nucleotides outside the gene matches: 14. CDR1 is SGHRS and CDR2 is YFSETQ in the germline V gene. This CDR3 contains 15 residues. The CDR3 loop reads CASSHEWGGASTQYF. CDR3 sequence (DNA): TGCGCCAGCAGCCACGAATGGGGAGGGGCTTCGACGCAGTATTTT.